These T cell receptor beta chains were read from a single sample in a study of blood T cell repertoires in COVID-19. The protocol was immunoSEQ multiplex PCR, while the TCRdb copy is restricted to in-frame clones and leaves out a portion. This table holds 200,000 or so clones, 70% to 85% found once. The sample comprised peripheral blood. These receptors all come from a human donor with acute or convalescent COVID-19. The donor label of this sample is uncertain. Each CDR3 is given with its conserved first and last residue. Fields, in order: J gene, V gene, clone size, CDR3 length, D gene, CDR3 protein, CDR3 DNA. D genes are given only for firm matches. Clone size is shown for a subset of rows, as once, few, many or a class of expanded clone.

J gene: TRBJ2-7; V gene: TRBV2; clone size: -; CDR3 length: 14; D gene: TRBD1; CDR3 protein: CASSYRGQGYEQYF; CDR3 DNA: TGTGCCAGCAGTTACCGAGGACAGGGTTACGAGCAGTACTTC
J gene: TRBJ1-2; V gene: TRBV4-2; clone size: -; CDR3 length: 16; D gene: -; CDR3 protein: CASSQDEGWGDYGYTF; CDR3 DNA: TGTGCCAGCAGCCAAGATGAAGGTTGGGGGGATTATGGCTACACCTTC
J gene: TRBJ2-2; V gene: TRBV19; clone size: few; CDR3 length: 17; D gene: TRBD1; CDR3 protein: CASSPRVDRVRTGELFF; CDR3 DNA: TGTGCCAGTAGCCCCAGAGTGGACAGGGTACGCACCGGGGAGCTGTTTTTT
J gene: TRBJ2-7; V gene: TRBV2; clone size: -; CDR3 length: 19; D gene: TRBD2; CDR3 protein: CASSKGRSMTSGKSYEQYF; CDR3 DNA: TGTGCCAGCAGTAAAGGTCGATCCATGACTAGCGGGAAGTCCTACGAGCAGTACTTC
J gene: TRBJ1-1; V gene: TRBV12-3/TRBV12-4; clone size: -; CDR3 length: 11; D gene: -; CDR3 protein: CASSRQGRAFF; CDR3 DNA: TGTGCCAGCAGTAGACAAGGTCGGGCTTTCTTT
J gene: TRBJ2-7; V gene: TRBV7-2; clone size: -; CDR3 length: 15; D gene: TRBD2; CDR3 protein: CASSFRVAGGDEQYF; CDR3 DNA: TGTGCCAGCAGCTTCCGAGTAGCGGGAGGGGACGAGCAGTACTTC
J gene: TRBJ1-6; V gene: TRBV27; clone size: -; CDR3 length: 16; D gene: -; CDR3 protein: CASSPKWVGARSPLHF; CDR3 DNA: TGTGCCAGCAGTCCAAAATGGGTGGGGGCTCGTTCACCCCTCCACTTT
J gene: TRBJ1-5; V gene: TRBV5-1; clone size: -; CDR3 length: 14; D gene: -; CDR3 protein: CASSLWPSNQPQHF; CDR3 DNA: TGCGCCAGCAGCTTGTGGCCCTCCAATCAGCCCCAGCATTTT
J gene: TRBJ2-7; V gene: TRBV19; clone size: -; CDR3 length: 15; D gene: TRBD2; CDR3 protein: CASSPSPSGAYEQYF; CDR3 DNA: TGTGCCAGTAGCCCATCCCCTAGCGGGGCCTACGAGCAGTACTTC
J gene: TRBJ2-1; V gene: TRBV6-5; clone size: -; CDR3 length: 15; D gene: TRBD2; CDR3 protein: CASSPQREYYNEQFF; CDR3 DNA: TGTGCCAGCAGTCCCCAGCGGGAGTACTACAATGAGCAGTTCTTC
J gene: TRBJ1-6; V gene: TRBV12-3/TRBV12-4; clone size: -; CDR3 length: 12; D gene: -; CDR3 protein: CASSLRSSPLHF; CDR3 DNA: TGTGCCAGCAGTTTGAGGAGTTCACCCCTCCACTTT
J gene: TRBJ2-3; V gene: TRBV15; clone size: once; CDR3 length: 15; D gene: -; CDR3 protein: CATSRDPSNTDTQYF; CDR3 DNA: TGTGCCACCAGCAGAGACCCGTCTAACACAGATACGCAGTATTTT
J gene: TRBJ2-7; V gene: TRBV21-1; clone size: once; CDR3 length: 16; D gene: -; CDR3 protein: CASSKVAGRRVYEQYF; CDR3 DNA: TGTGCCAGCAGCAAAGTGGCTGGAAGGAGGGTCTACGAGCAGTACTTC
J gene: TRBJ2-1; V gene: TRBV3-1/TRBV3-2; clone size: -; CDR3 length: 16; D gene: -; CDR3 protein: CASSQDRVSSYNEQFF; CDR3 DNA: TGTGCCAGCAGCCAAGATCGGGTGAGCTCCTACAATGAGCAGTTCTTC
J gene: TRBJ2-3; V gene: TRBV30; clone size: -; CDR3 length: 15; D gene: -; CDR3 protein: CAWSVPGHSTDTQYF; CDR3 DNA: TGTGCCTGGAGTGTACCGGGACATAGCACAGATACGCAGTATTTT
J gene: TRBJ2-5; V gene: TRBV12-3/TRBV12-4; clone size: few; CDR3 length: 13; D gene: TRBD1; CDR3 protein: CASSDRVQETQYF; CDR3 DNA: TGTGCCAGCTCTGACAGGGTCCAAGAGACCCAGTACTTC
J gene: TRBJ2-3; V gene: TRBV6-5; clone size: -; CDR3 length: 13; D gene: -; CDR3 protein: CASRGPGGYTQYF; CDR3 DNA: TGTGCCAGCAGGGGGCCGGGGGGCTATACGCAGTATTTT
J gene: TRBJ2-2; V gene: TRBV3-1/TRBV3-2; clone size: -; CDR3 length: 15; D gene: -; CDR3 protein: CASSERTLNTGELFF; CDR3 DNA: TGTGCCAGCAGCGAAAGAACTCTGAACACCGGGGAGCTGTTTTTT
J gene: TRBJ2-1; V gene: TRBV29-1; clone size: -; CDR3 length: 13; D gene: TRBD2; CDR3 protein: CSVPGLGGIEQFF; CDR3 DNA: TGCAGCGTCCCGGGACTAGGAGGGATTGAGCAGTTCTTC
J gene: TRBJ1-4; V gene: TRBV7-6; clone size: once; CDR3 length: 15; D gene: -; CDR3 protein: CASSSRNQANEKLFF; CDR3 DNA: TGTGCCAGCAGCTCCCGCAACCAGGCTAATGAAAAACTGTTTTTT
J gene: TRBJ2-5; V gene: TRBV5-4; clone size: -; CDR3 length: 14; D gene: -; CDR3 protein: CASSPEGPGGTQYF; CDR3 DNA: TGTGCCAGCAGCCCCGAAGGGCCCGGGGGGACCCAGTACTTC
J gene: TRBJ1-1; V gene: TRBV6-6; clone size: -; CDR3 length: 16; D gene: -; CDR3 protein: CASSYSTGVMNTEAFF; CDR3 DNA: TGTGCCAGCAGTTACTCAACAGGAGTCATGAACACTGAAGCTTTCTTT
J gene: TRBJ1-1; V gene: TRBV5-1; clone size: -; CDR3 length: 13; D gene: -; CDR3 protein: CASSWQGNTEAFF; CDR3 DNA: TGCGCCAGCAGCTGGCAGGGGAACACTGAAGCTTTCTTT
J gene: TRBJ2-1; V gene: TRBV6-5; clone size: -; CDR3 length: 14; D gene: TRBD2; CDR3 protein: CASRHRTSFNEQFF; CDR3 DNA: TGTGCCAGCAGACACAGGACTAGCTTCAATGAGCAGTTCTTC
J gene: TRBJ2-7; V gene: TRBV7-9; clone size: -; CDR3 length: 15; D gene: -; CDR3 protein: CASSLPGRSSYEQYF; CDR3 DNA: TGTGCCAGCAGCCTACCGGGAAGGAGCTCCTACGAGCAGTACTTC
J gene: TRBJ2-3; V gene: TRBV10-3; clone size: -; CDR3 length: 14; D gene: TRBD1; CDR3 protein: CAISEGQGTDTQYF; CDR3 DNA: TGTGCCATCAGTGAGGGACAGGGTACAGATACGCAGTATTTT
J gene: TRBJ2-1; V gene: TRBV7-3; clone size: -; CDR3 length: 16; D gene: TRBD1; CDR3 protein: CASSLNPPQQGVEQFF; CDR3 DNA: TGTGCCAGCAGCCTTAACCCACCCCAACAGGGGGTCGAGCAGTTCTTC
J gene: TRBJ1-4; V gene: TRBV5-1; clone size: -; CDR3 length: 14; D gene: TRBD1; CDR3 protein: CASSAGQAGEKLFF; CDR3 DNA: TGCGCCAGCAGCGCAGGACAGGCGGGAGAAAAACTGTTTTTT
J gene: TRBJ2-2; V gene: TRBV29-1; clone size: -; CDR3 length: 14; D gene: TRBD1; CDR3 protein: CSVEPRGITGELFF; CDR3 DNA: TGCAGCGTTGAGCCCAGGGGGATCACCGGGGAGCTGTTTTTT
J gene: TRBJ2-3; V gene: TRBV6-4; clone size: -; CDR3 length: 15; D gene: TRBD2; CDR3 protein: CASSDSGGSPDTQYF; CDR3 DNA: TGTGCCAGCAGTGACTCAGGCGGGAGCCCAGATACGCAGTATTTT
J gene: TRBJ2-7; V gene: TRBV2; clone size: -; CDR3 length: 15; D gene: TRBD2; CDR3 protein: CASSTRATSADEQYF; CDR3 DNA: TGTGCCAGCAGTACCCGGGCGACTAGCGCCGACGAGCAGTACTTC
J gene: TRBJ1-3; V gene: TRBV30; clone size: -; CDR3 length: 14; D gene: TRBD1; CDR3 protein: CAWSVGTGGNTIYF; CDR3 DNA: TGTGCCTGGAGTGTGGGGACAGGGGGAAACACCATATATTTT
J gene: TRBJ1-1; V gene: TRBV30; clone size: -; CDR3 length: 14; D gene: -; CDR3 protein: CAWSVGGQSTEAFF; CDR3 DNA: TGTGCCTGGAGTGTCGGAGGGCAGAGCACTGAAGCTTTCTTT
J gene: TRBJ2-4; V gene: TRBV7-2; clone size: once; CDR3 length: 14; D gene: -; CDR3 protein: CASSLANRPAIQYF; CDR3 DNA: TGTGCCAGCAGCTTAGCGAACAGGCCGGCGATCCAGTACTTC
J gene: TRBJ2-3; V gene: TRBV29-1; clone size: -; CDR3 length: 11; D gene: -; CDR3 protein: CSALPKDTQYF; CDR3 DNA: TGCAGCGCATTACCTAAGGATACGCAGTATTTT
J gene: TRBJ1-5; V gene: TRBV27; clone size: few; CDR3 length: 14; D gene: -; CDR3 protein: CASPFGGGNQPQHF; CDR3 DNA: TGTGCCAGCCCTTTCGGAGGGGGCAATCAGCCCCAGCATTTT
J gene: TRBJ2-7; V gene: TRBV5-4; clone size: -; CDR3 length: 14; D gene: -; CDR3 protein: CASSSPTGYYEQYF; CDR3 DNA: TGTGCCAGCAGCTCCCCTACAGGGTACTACGAGCAGTACTTC
J gene: TRBJ2-1; V gene: TRBV19; clone size: -; CDR3 length: 22; D gene: TRBD2; CDR3 protein: CASSIDLVGLAGVILSYNEQFF; CDR3 DNA: TGTGCCAGTAGTATAGATCTTGTCGGACTAGCGGGAGTTATTCTGTCCTACAATGAGCAGTTCTTC
J gene: TRBJ2-1; V gene: TRBV9; clone size: -; CDR3 length: 15; D gene: -; CDR3 protein: CASSLHSNSYNEQFF; CDR3 DNA: TGTGCCAGCAGCCTCCACTCGAACTCCTACAATGAGCAGTTCTTC
J gene: TRBJ2-7; V gene: TRBV6-5; clone size: -; CDR3 length: 15; D gene: TRBD2; CDR3 protein: CASGRGASGEGEQYF; CDR3 DNA: TGTGCCAGCGGCCGAGGGGCTAGCGGTGAGGGCGAGCAGTACTTC
J gene: TRBJ2-3; V gene: TRBV19; clone size: few; CDR3 length: 18; D gene: -; CDR3 protein: CASSILTGDSVGADTQYF; CDR3 DNA: TGTGCCAGTAGTATATTAACAGGGGACTCTGTCGGAGCAGATACGCAGTATTTT
J gene: TRBJ2-5; V gene: TRBV9; clone size: -; CDR3 length: 16; D gene: TRBD2; CDR3 protein: CASSVASGRGQETQYF; CDR3 DNA: TGTGCCAGCAGCGTAGCCAGCGGGAGGGGACAAGAGACCCAGTACTTC
J gene: TRBJ2-3; V gene: TRBV11-2; clone size: -; CDR3 length: 22; D gene: TRBD2; CDR3 protein: CASSFAAQGTSGRTRRRHTQYF; CDR3 DNA: TGTGCCAGCAGTTTCGCCGCCCAAGGGACTAGCGGGAGAACCCGGCGTCGACATACGCAGTATTTT
J gene: TRBJ1-5; V gene: TRBV6-5; clone size: -; CDR3 length: 16; D gene: TRBD1; CDR3 protein: CASSLVETGFGQPQHF; CDR3 DNA: TGTGCCAGCAGTTTGGTGGAGACAGGGTTCGGTCAGCCCCAGCATTTT
J gene: TRBJ1-2; V gene: TRBV12-3/TRBV12-4; clone size: -; CDR3 length: 13; D gene: TRBD1; CDR3 protein: CASSPQGARGYTF; CDR3 DNA: TGTGCCAGCAGTCCACAGGGGGCGCGAGGCTACACCTTC
J gene: TRBJ1-5; V gene: TRBV7-2; clone size: few; CDR3 length: 14; D gene: -; CDR3 protein: CASSLVPGYQPQHF; CDR3 DNA: TGTGCCAGCAGCTTAGTCCCAGGGTACCAGCCCCAGCATTTT
J gene: TRBJ2-2; V gene: TRBV11-3; clone size: -; CDR3 length: 14; D gene: -; CDR3 protein: CASSLTFVSGELFF; CDR3 DNA: TGTGCCAGCAGCTTAACATTTGTCTCCGGGGAGCTGTTTTTT
J gene: TRBJ2-1; V gene: TRBV7-2; clone size: -; CDR3 length: 15; D gene: TRBD2; CDR3 protein: CASTPTGTSADEQFF; CDR3 DNA: TGTGCCAGCACCCCAACCGGGACTAGCGCGGATGAGCAGTTCTTC
J gene: TRBJ2-2; V gene: TRBV7-2; clone size: -; CDR3 length: 16; D gene: TRBD2; CDR3 protein: CASSSQSGVNTGELFF; CDR3 DNA: TGTGCCAGCAGCTCCCAGAGCGGGGTAAACACCGGGGAGCTGTTTTTT
J gene: TRBJ2-3; V gene: TRBV28; clone size: once; CDR3 length: 15; D gene: TRBD2; CDR3 protein: CASSLPSSGRDTQYF; CDR3 DNA: TGTGCCAGCAGTTTGCCCTCTAGCGGGAGGGATACGCAGTATTTT
J gene: TRBJ2-1; V gene: TRBV5-4; clone size: once; CDR3 length: 15; D gene: TRBD2; CDR3 protein: CASSSTSGSYNEQFF; CDR3 DNA: TGTGCCAGCAGCTCCACTAGCGGCTCCTACAATGAGCAGTTCTTC
J gene: TRBJ2-2; V gene: TRBV5-8; clone size: -; CDR3 length: 15; D gene: TRBD2; CDR3 protein: CASSLASGNTGELFF; CDR3 DNA: TGTGCCAGCAGCTTGGCTAGCGGTAACACCGGGGAGCTGTTTTTT
J gene: TRBJ2-3; V gene: TRBV10-3; clone size: -; CDR3 length: 14; D gene: -; CDR3 protein: CAIRSPSPTDTQYF; CDR3 DNA: TGTGCCATCAGATCCCCGTCTCCGACAGATACGCAGTATTTT
J gene: TRBJ2-1; V gene: TRBV7-7; clone size: few; CDR3 length: 16; D gene: TRBD2; CDR3 protein: CASSPRLAETYNEQFF; CDR3 DNA: TGTGCCAGCAGCCCCAGACTAGCGGAAACGTACAATGAGCAGTTCTTC
J gene: TRBJ1-2; V gene: TRBV28; clone size: -; CDR3 length: 14; D gene: TRBD1; CDR3 protein: CASTQGTGNYGYTF; CDR3 DNA: TGTGCCAGCACCCAGGGGACAGGGAACTATGGCTACACCTTC
J gene: TRBJ1-5; V gene: TRBV24-1; clone size: few; CDR3 length: 12; D gene: -; CDR3 protein: CATSDGNQPQHF; CDR3 DNA: TGTGCCACCAGTGACGGGAATCAGCCCCAGCATTTT
J gene: TRBJ1-5; V gene: TRBV27; clone size: few; CDR3 length: 13; D gene: -; CDR3 protein: CASSPNRNQPQHF; CDR3 DNA: TGTGCCAGCAGCCCGAACAGGAATCAGCCCCAGCATTTT